The clone carrying this T cell receptor (beta chain) came up many times. A junction end diverges from the germline sequence, so it may reflect a read error. Investigators profiled TCR beta VDJ and CDR3 from genomic DNA template. TCRdb analysed the reads with MiXCR anew, one entry per CDR3 protein. The data hold about 180,000 distinct CDR3 sequences, with roughly 63% observed a single time. The data were obtained in a study of CD8+CD57+ T cells in acquired aplastic anemia. Study summary: Yields of DNA that came from sorted CD4+ and CD8+ cells averaged about 3.4 ug.

This CDR3 is built from 12 residues. The germline V gene encodes CDR1 SGHRS and CDR2 YFSETQ. Patients sequenced had flow cytometry evidence of CD8+CD57+ cell expansion. Sequenced: sorted CD4+, CD8+, or CD8+CD57+ T cells (not recorded which) from PBMCs. The TCR originated in a human donor with aplastic anemia. This sequence joins TRBV5-1 and TRBJ2-7, with D hard to call. The CDR3 loop reads CASSLGAYEQYF. The CDR3 region has the DNA TGTGCCAGCAGCTTAGGTGCCTACGAGCAGTACTTC.